These 18 T cell receptor beta chains were all obtained from the same sample, sequenced in a study of neurological immune-mediated disorders (dated by TCRdb to between 2018 and 2021). Libraries were made using 5' RACE. The sequencing machine was an Illumina HiSeq 2500. The public sequencing data were trimmed at Q25 with fastp and processed into clonotypes with MiXCR by TCRdb, which kept only in-frame beta chains. Here each entry gathers all rows of one CDR3 protein and keeps the most common genes and DNA. Here the sample has more than 45,000 distinct CDR3 sequences; 10% to 13% occur a single time. The ten top clones hold approximately 22% of the sample. Sequencing was performed on PBMCs. Receptors originate from a woman in her 40s with HTLV-1-associated myelopathy (HAM/TSP).

Judged by abundance, this clonotype is medium-sized. This chain links TRBV10-3 with TRBJ2-1, with D perhaps given as TRBD1 or TRBD2 (6 bases each). CDR1 is ENHRY and CDR2 is SYGVKD in the germline V gene. CDR3 length: 15 amino acids. V gave up 6 bases and J gave up 8 bases, with 20 bases separating them. In DNA form, the CDR3 reads TGTGCCATCAGGGGGGGCAGGGACCTGTTCGATGAGCAGTTCTTC. Protein: CAIRGGRDLFDEQFF.

With regard to this clonotype: Germline is not matched at one junction end, which may reflect a read error. The rearrangement links TRBV5-8 to TRBJ2-1; 10 bases match TRBD2. The CDR3 sequence is 14 residues long. The germline CDR1 and CDR2 sequences are SGHTS and YDEGEE. The CDR3 protein is CASSFSGGPSEQLF. As DNA, the CDR3 is TGTGCCAGCAGCTTTAGCGGGGGGCCCTCCGAGCAGTTATTC.

This clonotype has ten or more counts. This rearrangement joins TRBV9 to TRBJ1-2, with 9 bases matching TRBD1. Germline assignment: CDR1 SGDLS and CDR2 YYNGEE. This CDR3 contains 16 residues. V lost 0 bases, J lost 6 bases, and 9 bases stayed unmatched. In DNA form, the CDR3 reads TGTGCCAGCAGCGTAGCCCACCGGGACAGGGTGGATGGCTACACCTTC. This sequence encodes CASSVAHRDRVDGYTF.

This clonotype has ten or more counts. The chain uses TRBV4-3 and TRBJ2-2; the match to TRBD2 covers 9 bases. J gave up 9 bases and V 0 bases, and 5 bases lay outside the gene matches. Germline CDR1 is LGHNA and CDR2 is YSLEER. The CDR3 has 15 residues. The CDR3, as DNA: TGCGCCAGCAGCCAAGATCCTAGCGGGGCCTGGGAGCTGTTTTTT. As protein: CASSQDPSGAWELFF.

In its sample, this clonotype was seen many times. This chain uses TRBV3-1 with TRBJ1-6; possibly TRBD1 for D (5 bases). V was clipped by 0 bases and J by 10 bases, with 7 bases between them. CDR3 length equals 13 residues. The V gene's germline CDR1 is LGHDT and CDR2 YNNKEL (reference sequence). CDR3: CASSQDRGSPLHF. The CDR3 nucleotides read TGTGCCAGCAGCCAAGATCGGGGGTCACCCCTCCACTTT.

In this sample, this clonotype turned up many times. The genes are TRBV4-2 and TRBJ1-2; D gene ambiguous. The length of the CDR3 is 15 residues. Trimming removed 0 bases at V and 4 bases at J, with 12 bases between. CDR1 is LGHNA and CDR2 is YNFKEQ in the germline V gene. The CDR3 region has the DNA TGTGCCAGCAGCCAAGATCCGGGCGATCCCTATGGCTACACCTTC. This sequence encodes CASSQDPGDPYGYTF.

This clonotype was seen at least ten times. The V gene is TRBV20-1, the J gene TRBJ2-2; 11 nucleotides line up with TRBD1. The CDR3 extends over 14 amino acids. The V gene end was trimmed by 5 bases and the J gene end by 3 bases; junction bases not matched to a gene: 2. CDR1 and CDR2 (germline): DFQATT, SNEGSKA (reference sequence). CDR3 residues: CSARDRGYTGELFF. The CDR3 DNA reads TGCAGTGCTCGGGACAGGGGGTACACCGGGGAGCTGTTTTTT.

This clonotype was seen repeatedly, ten times or more. The chain joins TRBV6-2 or TRBV6-3 to TRBJ2-1; 8 bases fit TRBD2. The germline gives CDR1 MNHEY, CDR2 SVGEGT. The trim removed 6 bases at V and 11 bases at J, leaving 12 bases unmatched. The CDR3 sequence is 14 residues long. In nucleotides, the CDR3 is TGTGCCAGCAGGCCAGCCAGCGGGGGCAACCAGCAGTTCTTC. Translated, it gives CASRPASGGNQQFF.

This clonotype was counted ten times or more. The rearrangement links TRBV4-3 to TRBJ2-5; a possible D gene is TRBD1 (6 bases). Germline V gene sequence: CDR1 LGHNA, CDR2 YSLEER. The CDR3 runs to 14 residues. The V and J ends lost 4 bases and 5 bases respectively, with 14 bases between them. In DNA form, the CDR3 reads TGCGCCAGCAGCCTATTTAAGGGGGAGGAGACCCAGTACTTC. Translation gives CASSLFKGEETQYF.

This clonotype has ten or more counts. The genes are TRBV9 and TRBJ2-3; 8 bases fit TRBD2. The CDR3 spans 17 residues. Per the germline V gene, CDR1 is SGDLS and CDR2 is YYNGEE. Trimming took 3 bases from V and 0 from J; bases not matched to a gene: 9. CDR3 protein: CASSEGLGGGSTDTQYF. The CDR3 DNA is TGTGCCAGCAGCGAAGGCCTCGGGGGGGGAAGCACAGATACGCAGTATTTT.

This clonotype appeared many times. The rearrangement joins TRBV4-2 to TRBJ2-3, with D tentatively TRBD1 (5 bases). V was clipped by 4 bases and J by 1 base, with 18 bases between them. The CDR3 loop spans 17 amino acids. Germline CDR1 LGHNA, CDR2 YNFKEQ. CDR3 nucleotide sequence: TGTGCCAGCAGCCCCGAGGTGCAGGGTTCGGGCACAGATACGCAGTATTTT. This translates into CASSPEVQGSGTDTQYF.

In its sample, this clonotype was seen many times. The V and J genes are TRBV7-2 and TRBJ2-3, with 7 bases fitting TRBD2. Germline CDR1 is SGHTA and CDR2 is FQGNSA. This CDR3 is 18 amino acids long. The V segment lost 0 bases and the J segment 2 bases; nucleotides outside the gene matches: 11. This chain's CDR3 is CASSLAAPRGVDTDTQYF. For the CDR3, the DNA is TGTGCCAGCAGCTTAGCAGCACCCCGGGGGGTCGACACAGATACGCAGTATTTT.

This clonotype was counted at least ten times. This sequence joins TRBV20-1 and TRBJ2-2; 11 bases agree with TRBD2. The CDR3 is made up of 17 amino acids. V lost 5 bases and J lost 2; bases outside the gene matches: 10. Germline CDR1 and CDR2: DFQATT and SNEGSKA (reference sequence). In nucleotides, the CDR3 is TGCAGTGCTCCCCGGGCTAGCGGGGGGTCAAACACCGGGGAGCTGTTTTTT. It specifies CSAPRASGGSNTGELFF.

In this sample, this clonotype turned up many times. The chain links TRBV20-1 to TRBJ2-3, with 11 bases fitting TRBD2. The V and J ends lost 4 bases and 5 bases, in that order; junction bases with no gene match: 8. Looked up from germline, CDR1 is DFQATT and CDR2 is SNEGSKA (reference sequence). The CDR3 runs 15 residues. In nucleotides, the CDR3 is TGCAGTGCTAATAATCTAGCGGGGGGTAGAGATACGCAGTATTTT. Protein product: CSANNLAGGRDTQYF.

In its sample, this clonotype was seen many times. The genes are TRBV29-1 and TRBJ1-2; D is possibly TRBD1 (6 bases). CDR3 length equals 14 residues. Trimming shortened V by 1 base and J by 2 bases, and 11 bases separated the two germline ends. Germline V gene sequence: CDR1 SQVTM, CDR2 ANQGSEA. The CDR3 nucleotides are TGCAGCGTTGAAGTGGAGGGGGGGAACTATGGCTACACCTTC. Protein product: CSVEVEGGNYGYTF. Based on the CDR3 plus reference TRBV29-1 and TRBJ1-2, the full variable domain is SAVISQKPSRDICQRGTSLTIQCQVDSQVTMMFWYRQQPGQSLTLIATANQGSEATYESGFVIDKFPISRPNLTFSTLTVSNMSPEDSSIYLCSVEVEGGNYGYTFGSGTRLTVV.

This clonotype was observed at least ten times. The rearrangement uses TRBV5-1 and TRBJ1-3; TRBD1 agrees at 10 bases. This CDR3 comprises 15 residues. Germline V gene data show CDR1 as SGHRS and CDR2 as YFSETQ. The trim removed 0 bases at V and 7 bases at J, leaving 4 bases unmatched. CDR3 DNA sequence: TGCGCCAGCAGCTTGGCGGGACAGGGGACGAACACCATATATTTT. Encoded protein: CASSLAGQGTNTIYF.

Ten or more counts support this clonotype. CDR3 DNA sequence: TGTGCCAGCATGCAGAGTAATGAAAAACTGTTTTTT. It specifies CASMQSNEKLFF. V is TRBV18 and J is TRBJ1-4; no definite D call. The V gene's germline CDR1 is KGHSH and CDR2 LQKENI. The CDR3 runs to 12 residues. V shed 8 bases and J shed 4 bases, with 8 bases lying between them. Full variable domain (outside the CDR3, taken from reference TRBV18 and TRBJ1-4): NAGVMQNPRHLVRRRGQEARLRCSPMKGHSHVYWYRQLPEEGLKFMVYLQKENIIDESGMPKERFSAEFPKEGPSILRIQQVVRGDSAAYFCASMQSNEKLFFGSGTQLSVL.

Ten or more counts support this clonotype. The chain joins TRBV5-1 to TRBJ2-7; D is perhaps TRBD2 (5 bases). CDR3 length equals 14 residues. The V gene lost 0 bases and the J gene lost 9 bases, with 16 bases spanning the gap. Germline V gives CDR1 SGHRS, CDR2 YFSETQ. Here the CDR3 DNA reads TGCGCCAGCAGCTTGGATGGGAGCGGCTTTCGGCAGTACTTC. Its protein is CASSLDGSGFRQYF.